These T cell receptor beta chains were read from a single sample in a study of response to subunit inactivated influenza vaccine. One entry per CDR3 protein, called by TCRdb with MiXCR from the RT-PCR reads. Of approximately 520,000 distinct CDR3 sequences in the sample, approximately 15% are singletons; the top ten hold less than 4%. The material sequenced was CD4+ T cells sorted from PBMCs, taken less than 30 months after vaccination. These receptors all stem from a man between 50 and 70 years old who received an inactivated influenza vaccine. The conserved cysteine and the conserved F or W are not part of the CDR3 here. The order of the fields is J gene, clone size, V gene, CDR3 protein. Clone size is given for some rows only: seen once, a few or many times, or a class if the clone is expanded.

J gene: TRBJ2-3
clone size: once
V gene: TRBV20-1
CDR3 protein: SASYNSMRLDTQY

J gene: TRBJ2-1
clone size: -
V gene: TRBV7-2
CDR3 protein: ASSSQDSSYNEQF

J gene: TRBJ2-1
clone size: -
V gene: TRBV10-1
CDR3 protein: ASSESATNEQF

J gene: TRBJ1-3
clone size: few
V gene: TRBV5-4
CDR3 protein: ASSHSSDRNTIY

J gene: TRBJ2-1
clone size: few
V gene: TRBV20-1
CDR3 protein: SGLRDRAANEQF

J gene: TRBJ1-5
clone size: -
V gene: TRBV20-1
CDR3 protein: SARGTLGTQPQH

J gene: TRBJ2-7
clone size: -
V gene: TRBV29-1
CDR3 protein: SVAGGKEYEQY

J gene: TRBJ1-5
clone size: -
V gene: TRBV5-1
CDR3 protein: ASSLDGVANQPQH

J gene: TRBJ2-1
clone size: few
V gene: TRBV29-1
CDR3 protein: SADRHNEQF

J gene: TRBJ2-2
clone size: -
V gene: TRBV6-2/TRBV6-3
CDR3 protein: ATKIRSNSGELF

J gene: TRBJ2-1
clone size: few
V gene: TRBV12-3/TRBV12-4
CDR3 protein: ASRHTGTSAYNEQF

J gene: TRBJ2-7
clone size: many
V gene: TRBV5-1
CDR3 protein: ASSYRTGSSYEQY

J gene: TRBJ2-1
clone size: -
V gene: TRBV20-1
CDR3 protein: SARDPFRGGYNEQF

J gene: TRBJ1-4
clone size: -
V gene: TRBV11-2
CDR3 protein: ASSSRPRGRALNEKLF

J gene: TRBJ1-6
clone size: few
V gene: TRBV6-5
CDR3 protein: ASSSGRRNSPLH

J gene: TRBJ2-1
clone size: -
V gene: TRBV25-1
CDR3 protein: ASSERPGALVSDEQF

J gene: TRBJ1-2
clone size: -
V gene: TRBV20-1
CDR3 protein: SARFVAGGAGSPGYT

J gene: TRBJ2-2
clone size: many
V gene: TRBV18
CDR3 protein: ASSPRDTTGELF

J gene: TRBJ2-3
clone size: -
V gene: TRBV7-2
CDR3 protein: ASERTGDTDTQY

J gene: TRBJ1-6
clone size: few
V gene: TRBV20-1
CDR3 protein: SARLQGRISPLH

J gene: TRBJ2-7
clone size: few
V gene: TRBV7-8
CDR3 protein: ASRQGLAGSYEQY

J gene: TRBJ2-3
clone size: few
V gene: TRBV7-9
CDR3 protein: ASSFPQNRPDTQY

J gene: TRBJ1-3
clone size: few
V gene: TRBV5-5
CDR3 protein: ASSLTDLNTIY

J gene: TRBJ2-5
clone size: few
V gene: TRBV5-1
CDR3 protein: ASSLGGEKETQY

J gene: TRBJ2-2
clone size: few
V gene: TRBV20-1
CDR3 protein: SAKGLAGTNTGELF

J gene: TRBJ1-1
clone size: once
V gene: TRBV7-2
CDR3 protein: ASSQRWGRVTEAF

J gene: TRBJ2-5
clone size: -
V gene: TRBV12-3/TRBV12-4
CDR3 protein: ASSIGGGGQETQY

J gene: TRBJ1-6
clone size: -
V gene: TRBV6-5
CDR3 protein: ASSLDRLNSPLH

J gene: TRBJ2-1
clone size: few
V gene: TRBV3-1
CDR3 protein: ASSGTVYNEQF

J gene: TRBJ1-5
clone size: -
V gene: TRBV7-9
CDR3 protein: ASSLYQDQPQH